A single sample gave rise to the 9 T cell receptor beta chains below, sequenced in a study of neurological immune-mediated disorders. Time point in this sample: technical triplicate 1. Using its own MiXCR run on the 5' RACE reads, TCRdb lists one record per CDR3 protein. The sample has roughly 41,000 distinct CDR3 sequences, more than 9.5% seen once. Material for sequencing was PBMCs. The receptors shown here come from a man aged 55 to 70 with HTLV-1-associated myelopathy (HAM/TSP).

This clonotype appeared a single time. The J gene is TRBJ2-3, the V gene TRBV29-1, with 7 bases fitting TRBD2. Trimming took 6 bases from V and 8 from J; bases not matched to a gene: 14. Germline lookup yields CDR1 SQVTM and CDR2 ANQGSEA. There are 14 residues in the CDR3. DNA of the CDR3: TGCAGCGTATGTCCAGCGGGGTCGGTATGTACGCAGTATTTT. Amino acid sequence: CSVCPAGSVCTQYF.

This clonotype appeared many times. V gene TRBV20-1 combines with J gene TRBJ1-5; D remains unclear. The CDR3 has 13 residues. Trimming left V 1 base short and J 5 bases short, with 9 bases between. Germline V gene data show CDR1 as DFQATT and CDR2 as SNEGSKA (reference sequence). The CDR3 DNA follows: TGCAGTGCTAGAGTCCAGAACGATCAGCCCCAGCATTTT. It is translated as CSARVQNDQPQHF.

The table lists this clonotype with many counts. The chain is built from TRBV20-1 and TRBJ1-1; D not certain. Trimming took off 1 base at V and 0 bases at J, with 6 bases between the two ends. The CDR3 extends over 13 amino acids. Germline V gives CDR1 DFQATT, CDR2 SNEGSKA (reference sequence). The CDR3 loop is CSARGIVNTEAFF. The CDR3 DNA follows: TGCAGTGCTAGAGGAATCGTGAACACTGAAGCTTTCTTT.

This clonotype was seen repeatedly, ten times or more. V usage is TRBV12-3 or TRBV12-4 and J usage is TRBJ1-4; a weak D match, TRBD1 (5 bases). There are 16 residues in the CDR3. V dropped 6 bases and J dropped 3 bases, with 17 bases sitting between them. The CDR3 loop is CASSHKGRFANEKLFF. The CDR3 bases are TGTGCCAGCAGCCATAAGGGGAGGTTTGCTAATGAAAAACTGTTTTTT.

The table lists this clonotype with many counts. This chain uses TRBV29-1 with TRBJ2-1; 9 nucleotides match TRBD1. Germline loops: CDR1 SQVTM, CDR2 ANQGSEA. The CDR3 covers 14 residues. Trimming at V came to 2 bases and at J to 9 bases, leaving 8 bases not matched to a gene. In nucleotides, the CDR3 is TGCAGCGTTGAACCTATGGGGACAGGGACTGAGCAGTTCTTC. Its translation is CSVEPMGTGTEQFF.

This clonotype was recorded at least ten times. The CDR3 nucleotides read TGTGCCAGCAGTTTCAGCTTCGGCTATAATTCACCCCTCCACTTT. Translating it yields CASSFSFGYNSPLHF. The rearrangement joins TRBV12-3 or TRBV12-4 to TRBJ1-6; D is uncertain. Trimming shortened V by 3 bases and J by 3 bases, and 9 bases separated the two germline ends. The CDR3 extends over 15 amino acids.

This clonotype was found many times. The J gene is TRBJ2-2, the V gene TRBV7-9; D possibly corresponds to TRBD1 (6 bases). The CDR3 covers 14 residues. CDR1 is SEHNR and CDR2 is FQNEAQ in the germline V gene (reference sequence). Trimming left V 10 bases short and J 0 bases short, with 12 bases between. CDR3 DNA: TGTGCCACCACAGGGCGAGCGAACACCGGGGAGCTGTTTTTT. Translated, it gives CATTGRANTGELFF. Full variable domain (rest looked up from reference TRBV7-9 and TRBJ2-2): DTGVSQNPRHKITKRGQNVTFRCDPISEHNRLYWYRQTLGQGPEFLTYFQNEAQLEKSRLLSDRFSAERPKGSFSTLEIQRTEQGDSAMYLCATTGRANTGELFFGEGSRLTVL.

This clonotype was seen at least ten times. This chain links TRBV20-1 with TRBJ2-2, with 7 nucleotides matching TRBD1. Germline CDR1 reads DFQATT; CDR2 reads SNEGSKA (reference sequence). The CDR3 sequence is 16 residues long. J lost 1 base, V lost 2 bases, and 7 bases had no gene match. The CDR3 bases are TGCAGTGCTAGATCGAGAGGGACAGTGAACACCGGGGAGCTGTTTTTT. Its translation is CSARSRGTVNTGELFF.

This clonotype has a count of ten or more. The chain has TRBV20-1 and TRBJ2-7; D is perhaps TRBD1 (5 bases). CDR3 length: 14 residues. The V gene's germline CDR1 is DFQATT and CDR2 SNEGSKA (reference sequence). Trimming removed 3 bases from V and 4 bases from J, with 16 bases in between. CDR3 loop: CSASLGRKIYEQYF. The CDR3 nucleotides are TGCAGTGCTAGTCTGGGGCGGAAGATTTACGAGCAGTACTTC.